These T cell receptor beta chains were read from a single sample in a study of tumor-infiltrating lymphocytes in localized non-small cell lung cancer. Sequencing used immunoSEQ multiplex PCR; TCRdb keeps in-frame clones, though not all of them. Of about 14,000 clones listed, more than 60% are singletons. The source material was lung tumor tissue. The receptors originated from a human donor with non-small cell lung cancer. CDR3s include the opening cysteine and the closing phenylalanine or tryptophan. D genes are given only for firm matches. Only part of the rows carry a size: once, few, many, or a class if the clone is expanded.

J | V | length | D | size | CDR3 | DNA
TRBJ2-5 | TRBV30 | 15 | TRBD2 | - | CAWSVSAGGWETQYF | TGTGCCTGGAGTGTCTCAGCGGGGGGGTGGGAGACCCAGTACTTC
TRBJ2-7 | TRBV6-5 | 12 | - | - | CASSIQVHEQYF | TGTGCCAGCAGCATACAGGTCCACGAGCAGTACTTC
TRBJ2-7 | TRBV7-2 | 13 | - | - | CASSLAESYEQYF | TGTGCCAGCAGCTTAGCGGAATCCTACGAGCAGTACTTC
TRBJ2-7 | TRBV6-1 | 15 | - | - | CASERGAAGHYEQYF | TGTGCCAGCGAAAGGGGGGCCGCGGGCCACTACGAGCAGTACTTC
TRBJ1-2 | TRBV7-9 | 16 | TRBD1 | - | CASRLGQGVANYGYTF | TGTGCCAGCAGGCTGGGACAGGGCGTAGCTAACTATGGCTACACCTTC
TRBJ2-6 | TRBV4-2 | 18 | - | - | CASSLEAPGPTGANVLTF | TGTGCCAGCAGCCTAGAGGCCCCAGGGCCGACTGGGGCCAACGTCCTGACTTTC
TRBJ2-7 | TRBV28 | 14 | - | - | CASSLFRLSYEQYF | TGTGCCAGCAGTTTATTCCGGTTAAGTTACGAGCAGTACTTC
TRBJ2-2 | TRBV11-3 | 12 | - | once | CASSKRSGELFF | TGTGCCAGCAGCAAACGATCGGGGGAGCTGTTTTTT
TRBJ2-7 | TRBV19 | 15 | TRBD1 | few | CASSKDRDTAYEQYF | TGTGCCAGTAGTAAAGACAGGGATACAGCCTACGAGCAGTACTTC
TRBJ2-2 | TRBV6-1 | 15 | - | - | CASSPRSGNTGELFF | TGTGCCAGCAGTCCTCGCTCAGGGAACACCGGGGAGCTGTTTTTT
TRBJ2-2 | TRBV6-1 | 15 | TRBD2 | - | CASSPGLANTGELFF | TGTGCCAGCAGCCCCGGACTAGCGAACACCGGGGAGCTGTTTTTT
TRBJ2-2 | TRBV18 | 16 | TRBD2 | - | CASSPAAGSNTGELFF | TGTGCCAGCTCACCAGCAGCGGGGTCGAACACCGGGGAGCTGTTTTTT
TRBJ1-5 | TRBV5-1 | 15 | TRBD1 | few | CASRKGADLNQPQHF | TGCGCCAGCAGAAAGGGGGCGGACCTTAACCAGCCCCAGCATTTT
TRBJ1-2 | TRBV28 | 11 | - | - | CASSFLYGYTF | TGTGCCAGCAGTTTTCTCTATGGCTACACCTTC
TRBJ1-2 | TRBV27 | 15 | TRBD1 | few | CASSSSGQGDYGYTF | TGTGCCAGCAGTTCATCGGGACAGGGGGACTATGGCTACACCTTC
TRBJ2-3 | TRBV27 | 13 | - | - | CASSPLLADTQYF | TGTGCCAGCAGTCCCCTCCTGGCGGATACGCAGTATTTT
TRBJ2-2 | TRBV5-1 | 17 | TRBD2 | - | CASSLEGGGRDTGELFF | TGCGCCAGCAGCTTGGAGGGGGGCGGGAGGGACACCGGGGAGCTGTTTTTT
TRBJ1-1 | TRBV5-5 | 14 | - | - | CASSLAQGMTEAFF | TGTGCCAGCAGCTTGGCGCAGGGCATGACTGAAGCTTTCTTT
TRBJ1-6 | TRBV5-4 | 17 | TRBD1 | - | CASSFTLPGQGGSPLHF | TGTGCCAGCAGCTTCACTCTCCCGGGACAGGGAGGTTCACCCCTCCACTTT
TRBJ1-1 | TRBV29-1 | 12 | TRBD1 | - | CSVPGQGNEAFF | TGCAGCGTACCGGGACAGGGGAATGAAGCTTTCTTT
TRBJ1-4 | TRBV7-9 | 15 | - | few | CASSSNSATNEKLFF | TGTGCCAGCAGCAGCAACTCAGCAACTAATGAAAAACTGTTTTTT
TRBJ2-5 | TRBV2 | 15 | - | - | CASSHLGGYQETQYF | TGTGCCAGCTCCCACCTTGGCGGATACCAAGAGACCCAGTACTTC
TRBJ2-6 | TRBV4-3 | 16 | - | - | CASSQEEGSGANVLTF | TGCGCCAGCAGCCAAGAGGAGGGTTCTGGGGCCAACGTCCTGACTTTC
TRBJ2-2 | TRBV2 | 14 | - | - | CASRGRASTGELFF | TGTGCCAGCAGGGGCAGGGCAAGCACCGGGGAGCTGTTTTTT
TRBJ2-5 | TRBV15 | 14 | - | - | CATSRDRQAETQYF | TGTGCCACCAGCAGAGATCGGCAGGCCGAGACCCAGTACTTC
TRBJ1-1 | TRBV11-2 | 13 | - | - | CASSLGGDTEAFF | TGTGCCAGCAGCTTGGGAGGGGACACTGAAGCTTTCTTT
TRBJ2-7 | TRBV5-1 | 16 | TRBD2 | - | CASSLPPSGGNYEQYF | TGCGCCAGCAGCTTGCCGCCGAGCGGGGGGAACTACGAGCAGTACTTC
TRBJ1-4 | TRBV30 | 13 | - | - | CAGAGEANEKLFF | TGTGCCGGAGCAGGGGAGGCTAATGAAAAACTGTTTTTT
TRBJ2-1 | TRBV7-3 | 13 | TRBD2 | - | CASSQTSIGEQFF | TGTGCCAGCAGTCAGACTAGCATTGGTGAGCAGTTCTTC
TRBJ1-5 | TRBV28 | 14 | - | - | CASSPDRDNQPQHF | TGTGCCAGCAGTCCAGACCGAGACAATCAGCCCCAGCATTTT
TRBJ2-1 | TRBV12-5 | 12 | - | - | CASGAYYNEQFF | TGTGCTAGTGGGGCATACTACAATGAGCAGTTCTTC
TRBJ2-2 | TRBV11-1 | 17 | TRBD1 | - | CASSQGQGVGKTGELFF | TGTGCCAGCAGCCAGGGACAGGGGGTCGGGAAAACCGGGGAGCTGTTTTTT
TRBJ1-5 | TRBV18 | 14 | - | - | CASSPAYSEQPQHF | TGTGCCAGCTCACCGGCGTACTCGGAACAGCCCCAGCATTTT
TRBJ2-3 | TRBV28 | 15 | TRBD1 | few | CASSLRQGASDTQYF | TGTGCCAGCAGTTTAAGACAGGGGGCTTCAGATACGCAGTATTTT
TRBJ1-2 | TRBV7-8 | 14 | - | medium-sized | CASSPPTGRYGYTF | TGTGCCAGCAGCCCACCTACGGGGCGCTATGGCTACACCTTC
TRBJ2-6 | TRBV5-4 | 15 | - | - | CASSETASGANVLTF | TGTGCCAGCAGCGAAACAGCTTCTGGGGCCAACGTCCTGACTTTC
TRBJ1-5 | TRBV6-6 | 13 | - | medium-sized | CASRNGRNQPQHF | TGTGCCAGCAGAAACGGGCGCAATCAGCCCCAGCATTTT
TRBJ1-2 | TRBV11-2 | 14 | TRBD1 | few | CASSRSQGAQGYTF | TGTGCCAGCAGCCGGAGTCAGGGGGCGCAAGGCTACACCTTC
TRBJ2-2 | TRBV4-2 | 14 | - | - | CASSLDPGTGELFF | TGTGCCAGCAGCCTGGATCCAGGGACCGGGGAGCTGTTTTTT
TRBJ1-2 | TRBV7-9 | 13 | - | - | CASSLEVGYGYTF | TGTGCCAGCAGCTTAGAGGTTGGCTATGGCTACACCTTC
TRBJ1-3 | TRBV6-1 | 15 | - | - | CASSDRRGSGNTIYF | TGTGCCAGCAGTGATCGTAGGGGGAGTGGAAACACCATATATTTT
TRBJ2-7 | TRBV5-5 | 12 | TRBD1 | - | CASSLGQLGQYF | TGTGCCAGCAGCCTGGGACAGCTAGGGCAGTACTTC
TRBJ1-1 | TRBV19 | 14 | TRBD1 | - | CASSTGQGHTEAFF | TGTGCCAGTAGTACGGGACAGGGGCACACTGAAGCTTTCTTT
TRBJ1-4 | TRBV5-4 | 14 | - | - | CASSTDQGNEKLFF | TGTGCCAGCAGCACGGACCAGGGTAATGAAAAACTGTTTTTT
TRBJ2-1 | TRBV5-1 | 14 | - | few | CASSLRTDTNEQFF | TGCGCCAGCAGCTTGCGGACAGACACCAATGAGCAGTTCTTC
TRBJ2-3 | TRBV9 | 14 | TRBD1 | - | CASSAGQGPDTQYF | TGTGCCAGCAGCGCGGGACAGGGGCCAGATACGCAGTATTTT
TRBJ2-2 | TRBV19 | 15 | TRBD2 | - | CASSQAGGSTGELFF | TGTGCCAGTAGTCAAGCGGGAGGGAGCACCGGGGAGCTGTTTTTT
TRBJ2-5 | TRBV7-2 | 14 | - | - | CASSLVWDQETQYF | TGTGCCAGCAGCTTAGTTTGGGACCAAGAGACCCAGTACTTC
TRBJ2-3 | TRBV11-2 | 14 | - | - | CASSLLVTLHTQYF | TGTGCCAGCAGCCTCCTCGTGACACTTCATACGCAGTATTTT
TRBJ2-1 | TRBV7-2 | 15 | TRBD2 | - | CASSFSGASYNEQFF | TGTGCCAGCAGCTTTAGCGGGGCCTCCTACAATGAGCAGTTCTTC
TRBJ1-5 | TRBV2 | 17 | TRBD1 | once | CASSEFFQGAGNQPQHF | TGTGCCAGCAGTGAATTCTTTCAGGGGGCCGGCAATCAGCCCCAGCATTTT
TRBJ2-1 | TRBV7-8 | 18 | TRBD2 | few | CASSPTSGRARSFYEQFF | TGTGCCAGCAGCCCGACTAGCGGGAGGGCAAGGAGTTTCTATGAGCAGTTCTTC